This T cell receptor beta chain derives from a study of Graves' ophthalmopathy and Graves' hyperthyroidism. Whole-study findings and limits: For separating ophthalmopathy from stable hyperthyroidism, a 13-signature model gave approximately 90% sensitivity and roughly 83% specificity. The majority of expanded thyroid clonotypes above 0.001 frequency also occurred in blood.

The stable label applied to hyperthyroidism with no ophthalmopathy within 18 months of follow-up. Patients in the hyperthyroidism group, adults aged 18 to 65, were newly diagnosed, under 2 months' duration. From RNA, the CDR3 regions of TCR beta chains were amplified and sequenced. Following a first-round RT-PCR that used HTBI primers, a second-round multiplex PCR was carried out. TCRdb fed the multiplex PCR reads into MiXCR, producing one record per CDR3 protein. This sample has 600,000 to 650,000 distinct CDR3 sequences, with about a fifth found just once. This clonotype was seen only once. Its antigen is unknown. A read error may explain this, as a much larger clone is one base away. The germline V gene has CDR1 SGHVS and CDR2 FQNEAQ. The CDR3 sequence is 14 residues long.

The sequenced material came from peripheral blood. The TCR sequence derives from a woman aged 18-30 years with stable Graves' hyperthyroidism. Some clones in this sample may be carry-over from other donors' samples. This chain joins TRBV7-8 and TRBJ1-1; the match to TRBD1 covers 8 bases. The CDR3 DNA sequence: TGTGCCAGTTCGACCCCGACAGGGGATACTGAAGCTTGCTTT. As protein: CASSTPTGDTEACF.